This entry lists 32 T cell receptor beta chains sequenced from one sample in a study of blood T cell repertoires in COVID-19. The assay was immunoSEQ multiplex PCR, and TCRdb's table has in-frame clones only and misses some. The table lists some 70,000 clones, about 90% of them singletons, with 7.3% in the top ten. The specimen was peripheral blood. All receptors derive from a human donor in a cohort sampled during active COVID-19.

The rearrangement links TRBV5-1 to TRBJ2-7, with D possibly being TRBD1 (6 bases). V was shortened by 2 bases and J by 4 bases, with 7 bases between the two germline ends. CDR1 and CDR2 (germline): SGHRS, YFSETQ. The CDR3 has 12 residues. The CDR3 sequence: CASSFQGYEQYF. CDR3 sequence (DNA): TGCGCCAGCAGCTTCCAGGGGTACGAGCAGTACTTC.

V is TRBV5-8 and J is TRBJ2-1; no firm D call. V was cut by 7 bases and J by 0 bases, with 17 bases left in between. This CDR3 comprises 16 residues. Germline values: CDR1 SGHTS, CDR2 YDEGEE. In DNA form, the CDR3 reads TGTGCCAGCCCCAACTCCGTATCGAGCTCCTACAATGAGCAGTTCTTC. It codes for CASPNSVSSSYNEQFF.

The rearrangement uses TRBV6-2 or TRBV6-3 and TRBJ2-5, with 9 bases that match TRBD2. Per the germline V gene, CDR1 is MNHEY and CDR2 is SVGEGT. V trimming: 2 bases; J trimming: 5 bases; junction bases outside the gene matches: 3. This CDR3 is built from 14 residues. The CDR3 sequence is CASSYGTSSETQYF. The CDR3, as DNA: TGTGCCAGCAGTTACGGGACTAGCTCCGAGACCCAGTACTTC.

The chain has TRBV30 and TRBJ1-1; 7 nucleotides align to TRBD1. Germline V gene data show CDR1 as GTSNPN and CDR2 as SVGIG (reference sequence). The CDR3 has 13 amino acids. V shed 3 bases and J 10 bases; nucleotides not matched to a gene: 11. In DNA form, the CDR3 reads TGTGCCTGGAGCATATTACAGGGGACCATAGCTTTCTTT. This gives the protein CAWSILQGTIAFF.

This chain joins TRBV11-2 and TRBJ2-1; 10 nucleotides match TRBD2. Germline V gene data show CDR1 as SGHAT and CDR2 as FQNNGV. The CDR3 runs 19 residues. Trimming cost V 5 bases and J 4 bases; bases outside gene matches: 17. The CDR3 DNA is TGTGCCAGCAGCCCAACCGGGCTAGCGGGGGATATTCGATACAATGAGCAGTTCTTC. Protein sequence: CASSPTGLAGDIRYNEQFF.

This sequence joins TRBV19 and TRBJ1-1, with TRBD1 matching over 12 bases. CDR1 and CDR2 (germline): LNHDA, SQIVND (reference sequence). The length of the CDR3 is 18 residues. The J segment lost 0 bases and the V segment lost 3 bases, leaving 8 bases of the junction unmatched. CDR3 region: CASSISGTGGRMNTEAFF. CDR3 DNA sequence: TGTGCCAGTAGTATCTCCGGGACAGGGGGCCGAATGAACACTGAAGCTTTCTTT.

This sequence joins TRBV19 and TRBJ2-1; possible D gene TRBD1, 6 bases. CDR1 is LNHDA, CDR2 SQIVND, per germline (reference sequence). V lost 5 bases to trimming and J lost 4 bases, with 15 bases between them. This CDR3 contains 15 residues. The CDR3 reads CASSPQGETYNEQFF. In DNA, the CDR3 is TGTGCCAGTAGTCCACAGGGTGAAACTTACAATGAGCAGTTCTTC.

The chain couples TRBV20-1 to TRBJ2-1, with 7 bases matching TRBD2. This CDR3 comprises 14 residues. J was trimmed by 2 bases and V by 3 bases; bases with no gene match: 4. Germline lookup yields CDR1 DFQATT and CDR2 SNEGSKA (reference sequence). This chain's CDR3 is CSASKSGAYNEQFF. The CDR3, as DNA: TGCAGTGCTAGTAAGAGCGGGGCCTACAATGAGCAGTTCTTC.

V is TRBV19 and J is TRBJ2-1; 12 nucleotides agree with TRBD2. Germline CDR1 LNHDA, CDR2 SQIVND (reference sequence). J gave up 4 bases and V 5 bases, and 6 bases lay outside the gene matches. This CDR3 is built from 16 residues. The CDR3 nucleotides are TGTGCCAGTAGTGCCCGGACTAGCGGGGTATACAATGAGCAGTTCTTC. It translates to CASSARTSGVYNEQFF.

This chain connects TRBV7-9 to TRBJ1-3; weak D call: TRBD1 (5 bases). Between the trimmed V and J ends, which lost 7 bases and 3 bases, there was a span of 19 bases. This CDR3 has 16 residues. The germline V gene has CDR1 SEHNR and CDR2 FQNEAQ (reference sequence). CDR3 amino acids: CASTTPIGGDGNTIYF. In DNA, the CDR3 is TGTGCCAGCACCACCCCCATCGGGGGGGATGGAAACACCATATATTTT.

CDR3 coding DNA: TGTGCCAGCAGCCCGGGGATAGCCGTGGGCGGGGAGCTGTTTTTT. The encoded protein is CASSPGIAVGGELFF. The chain recombines TRBV7-9 with TRBJ2-2, with D tentatively TRBD2 (5 bases). Trimming removed 5 bases from V and 7 bases from J, with 17 bases in between. The CDR3 has 15 residues. Germline V gives CDR1 SEHNR, CDR2 FQNEAQ (reference sequence).

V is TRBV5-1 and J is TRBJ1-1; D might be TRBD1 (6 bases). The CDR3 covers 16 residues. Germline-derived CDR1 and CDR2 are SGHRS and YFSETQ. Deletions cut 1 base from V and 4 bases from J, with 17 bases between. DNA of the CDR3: TGCGCCAGCAGCTTGTTAGCGGGACAAGGGATCACTGAAGCTTTCTTT. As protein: CASSLLAGQGITEAFF.

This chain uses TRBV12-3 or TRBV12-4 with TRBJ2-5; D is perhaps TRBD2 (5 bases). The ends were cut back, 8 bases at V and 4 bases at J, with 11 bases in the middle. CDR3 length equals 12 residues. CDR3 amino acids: CASLFRGETQYF. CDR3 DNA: TGTGCCAGCTTGTTCCGGGGAGAGACCCAGTACTTC.

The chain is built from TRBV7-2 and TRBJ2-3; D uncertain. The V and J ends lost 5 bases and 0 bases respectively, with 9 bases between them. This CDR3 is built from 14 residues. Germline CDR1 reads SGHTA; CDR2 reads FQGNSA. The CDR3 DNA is TGTGCCAGCAGCCCTCTACTCAGCACAGATACGCAGTATTTT. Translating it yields CASSPLLSTDTQYF.

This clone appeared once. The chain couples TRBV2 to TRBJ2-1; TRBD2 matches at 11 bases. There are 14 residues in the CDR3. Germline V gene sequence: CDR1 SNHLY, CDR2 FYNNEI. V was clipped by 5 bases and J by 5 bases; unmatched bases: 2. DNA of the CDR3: TGTGCCAGCAGTCGACTAGCGGGAAACAATGAGCAGTTCTTC. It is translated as CASSRLAGNNEQFF.

The CDR3 region is CASSPRQGATAGELFF. The CDR3 nucleotides read TGTGCCAGCTCACCTAGACAGGGGGCCACCGCGGGGGAGCTGTTTTTT. The rearrangement uses TRBV18 and TRBJ2-2; 10 nucleotides line up with TRBD1. The germline CDR1 and CDR2 sequences are KGHSH and LQKENI. The CDR3 runs 16 residues. Losses at the gene ends were 3 bases for V and 8 bases for J; bases not matched to a gene: 9.

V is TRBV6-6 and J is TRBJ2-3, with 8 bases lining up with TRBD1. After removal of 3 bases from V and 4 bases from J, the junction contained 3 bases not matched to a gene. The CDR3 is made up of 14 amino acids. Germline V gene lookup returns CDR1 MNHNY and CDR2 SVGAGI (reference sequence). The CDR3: CASSYGQGADTQYF. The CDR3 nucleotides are TGTGCCAGCAGTTATGGACAGGGCGCAGATACGCAGTATTTT.

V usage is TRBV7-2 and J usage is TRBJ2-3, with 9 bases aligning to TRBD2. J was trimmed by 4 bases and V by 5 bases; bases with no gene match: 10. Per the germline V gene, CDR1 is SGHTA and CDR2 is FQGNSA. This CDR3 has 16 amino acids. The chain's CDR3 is CASSTQGTSQADTQYF. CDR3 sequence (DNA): TGTGCCAGCAGCACGCAAGGGACTAGCCAGGCAGATACGCAGTATTTT.

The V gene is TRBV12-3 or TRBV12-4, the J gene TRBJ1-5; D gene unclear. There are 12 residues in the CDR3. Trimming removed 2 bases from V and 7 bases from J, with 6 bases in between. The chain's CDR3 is CASSLKPQPQHF. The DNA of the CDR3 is TGTGCCAGCAGTTTAAAGCCGCAGCCCCAGCATTTT.

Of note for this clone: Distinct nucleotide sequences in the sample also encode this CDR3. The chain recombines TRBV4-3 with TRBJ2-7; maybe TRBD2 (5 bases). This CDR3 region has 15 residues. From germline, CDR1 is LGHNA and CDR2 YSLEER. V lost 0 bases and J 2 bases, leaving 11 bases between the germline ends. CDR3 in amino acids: CASSQDRGQTYEQYF. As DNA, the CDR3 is TGCGCCAGCAGCCAAGATCGGGGTCAAACCTACGAGCAGTACTTC.

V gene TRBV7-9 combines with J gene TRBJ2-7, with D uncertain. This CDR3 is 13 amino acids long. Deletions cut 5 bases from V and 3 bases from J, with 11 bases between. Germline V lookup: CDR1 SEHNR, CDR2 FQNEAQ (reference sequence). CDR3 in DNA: TGTGCCAGCAGCCCCGGTGTACGCTACGAGCAGTACTTC. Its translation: CASSPGVRYEQYF.

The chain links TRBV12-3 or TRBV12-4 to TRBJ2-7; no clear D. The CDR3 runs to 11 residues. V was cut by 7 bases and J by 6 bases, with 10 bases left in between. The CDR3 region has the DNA TGTGCCAGCACCCGACGAGGCGAGCAGTACTTC. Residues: CASTRRGEQYF.

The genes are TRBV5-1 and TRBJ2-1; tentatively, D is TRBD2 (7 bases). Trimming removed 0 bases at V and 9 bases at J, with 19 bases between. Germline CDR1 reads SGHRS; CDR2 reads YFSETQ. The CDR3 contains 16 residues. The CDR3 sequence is CASSLVGGGAFSEQFF. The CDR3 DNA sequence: TGCGCCAGCAGCTTGGTTGGCGGGGGCGCGTTTAGTGAGCAGTTCTTC.

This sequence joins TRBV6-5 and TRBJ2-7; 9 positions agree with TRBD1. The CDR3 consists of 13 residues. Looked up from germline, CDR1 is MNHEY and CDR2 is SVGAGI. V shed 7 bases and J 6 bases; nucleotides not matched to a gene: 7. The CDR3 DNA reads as TGTGCCAGCATTCCACAGGGGGCGGGCGAGCAGTACTTC. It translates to CASIPQGAGEQYF.

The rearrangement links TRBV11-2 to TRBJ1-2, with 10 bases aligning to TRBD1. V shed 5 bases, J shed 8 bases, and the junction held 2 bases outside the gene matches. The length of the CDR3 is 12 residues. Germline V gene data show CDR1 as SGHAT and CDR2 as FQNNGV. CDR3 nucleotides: TGTGCCAGCAGCAGGGACAGGGGCGGCTACACCTTC. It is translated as CASSRDRGGYTF.

The CDR3 region has the DNA TGTGCCAGCAGTCGGGGGGGAGATACGCAGTATTTT. This gives the protein CASSRGGDTQYF. The V gene is TRBV12-3 or TRBV12-4, the J gene TRBJ2-3; 8 bases agree with TRBD2. The junction had 0 bases not matched to a gene; V was cut back by 5 bases and J by 5 bases. The CDR3 is 12 amino acids.

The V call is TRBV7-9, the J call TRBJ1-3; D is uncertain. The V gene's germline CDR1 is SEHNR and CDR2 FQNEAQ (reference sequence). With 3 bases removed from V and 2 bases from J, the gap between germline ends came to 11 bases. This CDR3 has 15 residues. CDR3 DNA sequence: TGTGCCAGCAGCTTGAGTTCTACTCCTGGAAACACCATATATTTT. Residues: CASSLSSTPGNTIYF.

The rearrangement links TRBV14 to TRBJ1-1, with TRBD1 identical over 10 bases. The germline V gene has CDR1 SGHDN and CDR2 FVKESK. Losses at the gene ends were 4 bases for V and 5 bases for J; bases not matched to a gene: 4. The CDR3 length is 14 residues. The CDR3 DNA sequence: TGTGCCAGCAGCCTGGACAGGGGGAGGACTGAAGCTTTCTTT. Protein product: CASSLDRGRTEAFF.

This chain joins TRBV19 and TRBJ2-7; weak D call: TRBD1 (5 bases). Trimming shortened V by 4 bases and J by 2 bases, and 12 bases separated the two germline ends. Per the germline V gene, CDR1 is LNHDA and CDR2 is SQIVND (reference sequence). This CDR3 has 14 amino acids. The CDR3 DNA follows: TGTGCCAGTAGTACCCAGACAGAAACCTACGAGCAGTACTTC. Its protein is CASSTQTETYEQYF. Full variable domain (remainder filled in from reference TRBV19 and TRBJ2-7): DGGITQSPKYLFRKEGQNVTLSCEQNLNHDAMYWYRQDPGQGLRLIYYSQIVNDFQKGDIAEGYSVSREKKESFPLTVTSAQKNPTAFYLCASSTQTETYEQYFGPGTRLTVT.

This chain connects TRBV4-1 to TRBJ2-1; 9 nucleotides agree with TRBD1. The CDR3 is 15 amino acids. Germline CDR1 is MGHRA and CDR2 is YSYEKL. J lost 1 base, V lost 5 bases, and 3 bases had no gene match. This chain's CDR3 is CASSAGTGSYNEQFF. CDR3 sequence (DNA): TGCGCCAGCAGCGCCGGGACAGGGTCCTACAATGAGCAGTTCTTC.

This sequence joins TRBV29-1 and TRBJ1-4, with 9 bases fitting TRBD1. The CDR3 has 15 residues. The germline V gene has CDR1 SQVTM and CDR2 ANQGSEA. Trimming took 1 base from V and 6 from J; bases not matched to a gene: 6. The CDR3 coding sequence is TGCAGCGTTGAAGCCCCACAGGGGGCGCATGAAAAACTGTTTTTT. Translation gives CSVEAPQGAHEKLFF.

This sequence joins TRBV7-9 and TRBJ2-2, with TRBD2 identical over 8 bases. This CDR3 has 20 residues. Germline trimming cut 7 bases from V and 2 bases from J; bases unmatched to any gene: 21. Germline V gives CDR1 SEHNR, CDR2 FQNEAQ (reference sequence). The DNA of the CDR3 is TGTGCCAGCACCTCCAGCGGGGGACTAACCACCTACCTAAACACCGGGGAGCTGTTTTTT. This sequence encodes CASTSSGGLTTYLNTGELFF. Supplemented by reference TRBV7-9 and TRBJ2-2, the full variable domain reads DTGVSQNPRHKITKRGQNVTFRCDPISEHNRLYWYRQTLGQGPEFLTYFQNEAQLEKSRLLSDRFSAERPKGSFSTLEIQRTEQGDSAMYLCASTSSGGLTTYLNTGELFFGEGSRLTVL.